The 18 T cell receptor beta chains listed next were all sequenced from one sample in a study of regulatory T cells in long-lasting Graves disease. Time point defined: newly diagnosed GD, antithyroid drugs for less than 3 months. From PBMCs, RNA was extracted and then used to make the TCR library. iRepertoire HTBI primers and Arm-PCR of CDR3 regions built TCR beta libraries. Via MiXCR, TCRdb re-called the multiplex PCR reads, giving one row per CDR3 protein. The sample consists of around 250,000 distinct CDR3 sequences, roughly 18% of them appearing once. The same data also went into a second study, on T cells in Graves' hyperthyroidism and ophthalmopathy.

The material sequenced was peripheral blood mononuclear cells (PBMCs), taken at new diagnosis, from a patient treated with antithyroid drugs. These receptor sequences come from a woman aged 30 to 39 with Graves disease.

This clonotype has a count of ten or more. The chain links TRBV6-1 to TRBJ1-2; D not certain. The CDR3 loop spans 13 amino acids. The V end was cut by 8 bases, the J end by 1 base, with 11 bases between. Germline CDR1 and CDR2: MNHNS and SASEGT. CDR3 sequence reads: CASGPASNYGYTF. In DNA, the CDR3 is TGTGCCAGCGGCCCCGCCAGTAACTATGGCTACACCTTC.

This clonotype occurred many times. The CDR3 DNA reads TGTGCCAGTAGTCCCCGGACCCTTGGCTACACCTTC. Protein: CASSPRTLGYTF. The genes are TRBV19 and TRBJ1-2; D is unclear. V shed 5 bases and J shed 7 bases, with 11 bases lying between them. Germline-derived CDR1 and CDR2 are LNHDA and SQIVND (reference sequence). This CDR3 has 12 residues.

This clonotype has only a few counts. This chain connects TRBV2 to TRBJ2-1, with 13 bases identical to TRBD2. The CDR3 runs 18 residues. J lost 0 bases, V lost 7 bases, and 9 bases had no gene match. Germline values: CDR1 SNHLY, CDR2 FYNNEI. The CDR3 bases are TGTGCCAGCACCTTGGGACTAGCGGGGACGGGCTCCTACAATGAGCAGTTCTTC. It codes for CASTLGLAGTGSYNEQFF.

This clonotype was picked up many times. The chain links TRBV20-1 to TRBJ2-3, with D unresolved. From germline, CDR1 is DFQATT and CDR2 SNEGSKA (reference sequence). Trimming cost V 3 bases and J 4 bases, with 5 bases left between them. The CDR3 sequence is 11 residues long. This chain's CDR3 is CSASSPDTQYF. The CDR3 DNA follows: TGCAGTGCTAGCTCCCCAGATACGCAGTATTTT.

Many counts were recorded for this clonotype. The chain uses TRBV24-1 and TRBJ2-2; unclear D gene. Germline V gene sequence: CDR1 KGHDR, CDR2 SFDVKD. Trimming pared 5 bases from V and 3 bases from J, leaving 6 bases between. The CDR3 extends over 13 amino acids. The CDR3 here is CATSASDTGELFF. The CDR3 bases are TGTGCCACCAGTGCCTCGGACACCGGGGAGCTGTTTTTT.

This clonotype has just a few counts. The J gene is TRBJ2-5, the V gene TRBV12-3 or TRBV12-4; possibly TRBD1 or TRBD2 for D (6 bases each). Trimming removed 6 bases at V and 2 bases at J, with 13 bases between. CDR3 length equals 14 residues. Here the CDR3 DNA reads TGTGCCAGCAGCCGGGGGCCCGGTCAAGAGACCCAGTACTTC. Its translation is CASSRGPGQETQYF.

Only a few counts were recorded for this clonotype. A read error is possible here, since a much larger clone lies one base away. The J gene is TRBJ2-1, the V gene TRBV20-1, with 11 bases aligning to TRBD2. The CDR3 totals 14 residues. Germline CDR1 DFQATT, CDR2 SNEGSKA (reference sequence). CDR3 region: CRPSGGSTYNERFF. The CDR3 coding sequence is TGCAGACCTAGCGGGGGGTCTACCTACAATGAGCGGTTCTTC.

Notes on this clonotype: A far larger clone is one base from this, pointing to a likely read error. The chain recombines TRBV7-9 with TRBJ1-2; TRBD1 is a possible D gene (6 bases). V lost 5 bases and J lost 6, with 10 bases in between. Germline V gene sequence: CDR1 SEHNR, CDR2 FQNEAQ (reference sequence). The CDR3 length is 12 residues. The CDR3 protein is CASSQGRNGYTF. The CDR3 DNA reads as TGTGCCAGCAGCCAGGGGAGAAATGGCTACACCTTC.

This clonotype was seen ten or more times. This chain connects TRBV7-9 to TRBJ1-1, with no clear D. Germline assignment: CDR1 SEHNR and CDR2 FQNEAQ (reference sequence). There are 15 residues in the CDR3. V was trimmed by 3 bases and J by 3 bases, leaving 14 bases between them. The DNA of the CDR3 is TGTGCCAGCAGCTTCCTGGCCGAACTGGACACTGAAGCTTTCTTT. Translating it yields CASSFLAELDTEAFF.

The chain couples TRBV2 to TRBJ2-7, with 8 bases identical to TRBD1. Per germline, CDR1 SNHLY and CDR2 FYNNEI. The V segment lost 1 base and the J segment 0 bases; nucleotides outside the gene matches: 2. This CDR3 contains 15 residues. The CDR3 reads CASSEEGQVSYEQYF. The CDR3 DNA follows: TGTGCCAGCAGTGAAGAGGGACAGGTCTCCTACGAGCAGTACTTC. The entire variable domain, with the rest obtained from reference TRBV2 and TRBJ2-7, is as follows: EPEVTQTPSHQVTQMGQEVILRCVPISNHLYFYWYRQILGQKVEFLVSFYNNEISEKSEIFDDQFSVERPDGSNFTLKIRSTKLEDSAMYFCASSEEGQVSYEQYFGPGTRLTVT.

The rearrangement joins TRBV19 to TRBJ1-4; the D is unclear. The CDR3 contains 14 residues. The germline V gene encodes CDR1 LNHDA and CDR2 SQIVND (reference sequence). With 10 bases removed from V and 3 bases from J, the gap between germline ends came to 15 bases. Here the CDR3 DNA reads TGTGCCACTACGGACGGTGGGGCTAATGAAAAACTGTTTTTT. It specifies CATTDGGANEKLFF. Full variable domain (remainder filled in from reference TRBV19 and TRBJ1-4): DGGITQSPKYLFRKEGQNVTLSCEQNLNHDAMYWYRQDPGQGLRLIYYSQIVNDFQKGDIAEGYSVSREKKESFPLTVTSAQKNPTAFYLCATTDGGANEKLFFGSGTQLSVL.

This clonotype appeared many times. The chain couples TRBV20-1 to TRBJ2-3; the D is unclear. V was pared by 8 bases and J by 0 bases, with 15 bases between. From germline, CDR1 is DFQATT and CDR2 SNEGSKA (reference sequence). The CDR3 contains 14 residues. CDR3 sequence reads: CSSHSRPSTDTQYF. CDR3 in DNA: TGCAGTAGCCACTCTCGTCCTAGCACAGATACGCAGTATTTT.

This clonotype has a handful of counts. The gene calls are TRBV11-2 and TRBJ2-3; D uncertain. The DNA end is a closer match to TRBJ2-5, so the J assignment may be wrong. Germline V gives CDR1 SGHAT, CDR2 FQNNGV. CDR3 size: 14 residues. CDR3 amino acids: CASCPIRTVKAQYF. The CDR3 coding sequence is TGTGCCAGCTGCCCCATCAGGACGGTCAAGGCCCAGTACTTC.

Of note for this clonotype: A single base is all that separates this from a far larger clone, so a read error is likely. Because the CDR3 is missing its conserved closing phenylalanine or tryptophan, this is likely a read error. The chain recombines TRBV7-2 with TRBJ2-5; 9 bases line up with TRBD2. The CDR3 is made up of 18 amino acids. Germline values: CDR1 SGHTA, CDR2 FQGNSA. V lost 0 bases and J lost 7; bases outside the gene matches: 15. Here the CDR3 DNA reads TGTGCCAGCAGCTTAGCGGCGTCGAGCGGGGGGTTCCCGGGGACCCAGTACCTC. Amino acid sequence: CASSLAASSGGFPGTQYL.

The sample holds one count of this clonotype. The CDR3 is CASSGGTEYTEAFF. The DNA of the CDR3 is TGTGCCAGCAGCGGGGGGACGGAATACACTGAAGCTTTCTTT. The rearrangement joins TRBV12-3 or TRBV12-4 to TRBJ1-1, with a weak D call TRBD1 (5 bases). The germline V and J ends were trimmed by 6 bases and 3 bases, with 14 bases remaining between them. This CDR3 comprises 14 residues.

At least ten counts were recorded for this clonotype. This rearrangement joins TRBV12-3 or TRBV12-4 to TRBJ1-1; no clear D. CDR3 length: 13 residues. V lost 5 bases to trimming and J lost 8 bases, with 15 bases between them. CDR3 amino acids: CASSGLAQVEAFF. CDR3 sequence (DNA): TGTGCCAGCAGTGGACTCGCCCAGGTGGAAGCTTTCTTT.

The chain employs TRBV29-1 and TRBJ1-4; D might be TRBD1 (5 bases). V lost 3 bases and J 8 bases, leaving 16 bases between the germline ends. The germline V gene encodes CDR1 SQVTM and CDR2 ANQGSEA. CDR3 size: 14 residues. Here the CDR3 DNA reads TGCAGCGTTGATTTCGGGACGGACCCCGAAAAACTGTTTTTT. Its protein product is CSVDFGTDPEKLFF.

The chain recombines TRBV25-1 with TRBJ1-2; D is possibly TRBD1 (5 bases). Germline-derived CDR1 and CDR2 are MGHDK and SYGVNS. This CDR3 contains 14 residues. Trimming shortened V by 5 bases and J by 4 bases, and 14 bases separated the two germline ends. The CDR3 reads CASSPGGAAYGYTF. The DNA of the CDR3 is TGTGCCAGCAGTCCCGGCGGGGCCGCCTATGGCTACACCTTC.